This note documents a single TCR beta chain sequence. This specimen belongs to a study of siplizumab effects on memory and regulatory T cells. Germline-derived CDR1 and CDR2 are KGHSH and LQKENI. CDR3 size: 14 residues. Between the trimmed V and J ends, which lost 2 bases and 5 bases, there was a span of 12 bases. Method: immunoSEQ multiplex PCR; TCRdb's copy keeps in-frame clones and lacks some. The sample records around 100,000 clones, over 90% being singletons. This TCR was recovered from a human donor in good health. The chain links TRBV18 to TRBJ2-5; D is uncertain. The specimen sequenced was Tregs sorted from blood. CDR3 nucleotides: TGTGCCAGCTCACCAAGAGGCGACGGGGAGACCCAGTACTTC. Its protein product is CASSPRGDGETQYF.